Sequencing of this T cell receptor (beta chain) was carried out in a study of shared clonotypes between healthy human individuals. Study at large: Each donor's CD8 memory used one plate, CD8 naive two, each CD4 subset three. Study-wide findings and caveats: Though the depth was large, rarefaction showed that sorted-subset sequencing was incomplete. Sequencing depth was a factor that was expected to affect clonotype sharing among donors.

Study processing details: Junction-only immunoSEQ sequences carried no quality scores, so filtering differed. The protocol was immunoSEQ multiplex PCR, while the TCRdb copy is restricted to in-frame clones and leaves out a portion. The V and J calls and clone size were taken over from that table, and D and trimming were inferred from the DNA. The table includes fewer than 2.5 million clones, under 95% detected once. The CDR3 loop spans 14 amino acids. Germline trimming cut 8 bases from V and 4 bases from J; bases unmatched to any gene: 8. Germline CDR1 and CDR2: MDHEN and SYDVKM. As concerns this clone: Its antigen remains unknown.

This TCR came from a man between 18 and 35 years old in good health. Some clones in this sample may be carry-over from other donors' samples. Sequenced: naive CD4+ T cells from PBMCs. The subset was: CD45RA+ positively selected. This rearrangement joins TRBV28 to TRBJ1-2; 9 bases map to TRBD1. This CDR3 is CASRTGTGPYGYTF. CDR3 nucleotides: TGTGCCAGCCGAACCGGGACAGGGCCCTATGGCTACACCTTC.